These T cell receptor beta chains were read from a single sample in a study of preoperative IRX-2 immunotherapy in early breast cancer. Clones were read by immunoSEQ multiplex PCR, and TCRdb kept only the in-frame ones, dropping some. The table has 35,000 to 40,000 clones, 75% to 85% seen once. This specimen consisted of lymph node tissue, obtained after IRX-2 immunotherapy. The source is a human donor with breast cancer. CDR3s include the opening cysteine and the closing phenylalanine or tryptophan. Fields, in order: D gene, V gene, CDR3 length, J gene, clone size, CDR3 DNA, CDR3 protein. The D gene is left open where the match is weak. Clone size is not always given. Where it is, it says once, few, many or a class for expanded clones.

>TRBD1|TRBV12-5|15|TRBJ1-6|NA
TGTGCCAGCTTGGCCGGGACAGGGGGTAATTCACCCCTCCACTTT
CASLAGTGGNSPLHF
>NA|TRBV28|15|TRBJ1-4|NA
TGTGCCAGCAGTTCCCATCAGGCAACTAATGAAAAACTGTTTTTT
CASSSHQATNEKLFF
>TRBD1|TRBV28|15|TRBJ1-5|once
TGTGCCAGCAGACTGGGACAGGGGTTGGGGCAGCCCCAGCATTTT
CASRLGQGLGQPQHF
>TRBD2|TRBV11-3|19|TRBJ2-7|NA
TGTGCCAGCAGCGAAAGAAAACTCGGGACTAGCGGGTTCATCTACGAGCAGTACTTC
CASSERKLGTSGFIYEQYF
>TRBD2|TRBV18|15|TRBJ2-6|NA
TGTGCCAGCTCACTAACTAGCGCTGGGGCCAACGTCCTGACTTTC
CASSLTSAGANVLTF
>NA|TRBV12-5|13|TRBJ1-1|NA
TGTGCTAGTGGTTTGGGGATGAACACTGAAGCTTTCTTT
CASGLGMNTEAFF
>NA|TRBV6-8|15|TRBJ2-5|NA
TGTGCCAGCAGTCCACCATCCGGGGGAGAAGAGACCCAGTACTTC
CASSPPSGGEETQYF
>NA|TRBV7-1|13|TRBJ1-5|NA
TGTGCCAGCAGCTTAGACAGAGATCAGCCCCAGCATTTT
CASSLDRDQPQHF
>NA|TRBV11-3|14|TRBJ2-2|NA
TGTGCCAGCAGCTCATGGGGGGATCCCGGGGAGCTGTTTTTT
CASSSWGDPGELFF
>NA|TRBV7-6|17|TRBJ1-4|NA
TGTGCCAGCAGCTGGTCTGCAGCAGGGGCCACTAATGAAAAACTGTTTTTT
CASSWSAAGATNEKLFF
>TRBD1|TRBV6-8|17|TRBJ2-3|NA
TGTGCCAGCAGTTACGGGAGGACAGGGAGTAACACAGATACGCAGTATTTT
CASSYGRTGSNTDTQYF
>TRBD1|TRBV28|18|TRBJ1-1|NA
TGTGCCAGCAGTTTGTATCGGGACAGGGTCGGTGCAAGGACTGAAGCTTTCTTT
CASSLYRDRVGARTEAFF
>TRBD1|TRBV11-3|16|TRBJ1-5|NA
TGTGCCAGCAGCTTAGTTGGGACAGGGTCCGGCCAGCCCCAGCATTTT
CASSLVGTGSGQPQHF
>NA|TRBV19|15|TRBJ1-5|few
TGTGCCAGTAGTAAACCACAGGGAAGGCAACAGCCCCAGCATTTT
CASSKPQGRQQPQHF
>TRBD1|TRBV11-3|15|TRBJ2-7|NA
TGTGCCAGCAGCAGGGGACAGGGCATACAATACGAGCAGTACTTC
CASSRGQGIQYEQYF
>NA|TRBV6-8|16|TRBJ1-5|NA
TGTGCCAGCAGTTACTCGATAGGGTATAGCAATCAGCCCCAGCATTTT
CASSYSIGYSNQPQHF
>TRBD1|TRBV19|15|TRBJ1-1|NA
TGTGCCAGTAGTATACAGGGGGCGCCGGGCACTGAAGCTTTCTTT
CASSIQGAPGTEAFF
>NA|TRBV6-8|15|TRBJ1-2|NA
TGTGCCAGCAGGTATACGACAGGAGCTAACTATGGCTACACCTTC
CASRYTTGANYGYTF
>NA|TRBV11-3|15|TRBJ1-5|few
TGTGCCAGCAGCGAAAATACGGGTAGCAATCAGCCCCAGCATTTT
CASSENTGSNQPQHF
>NA|TRBV11-3|15|TRBJ1-5|NA
TGTGCCAGCAGCCCCTCCCTACAGGGAAATCAGCCCCAGCATTTT
CASSPSLQGNQPQHF
>NA|TRBV10-2|13|TRBJ1-2|NA
TGCGCCAGCAATCTACAGGCTCAGGGGGGCTACACCTTC
CASNLQAQGGYTF
>NA|TRBV7-6|15|TRBJ1-1|once
TGTGCCAGCAGCTTATCCTTGAAAGGAAGTACTGAAGCTTTCTTT
CASSLSLKGSTEAFF
>TRBD2|TRBV6-8|18|TRBJ2-5|NA
TGTGCCAGCAGTCACCTAGGGACTAGCGGGGGCCCCCAAGAGACCCAGTACTTC
CASSHLGTSGGPQETQYF
>NA|TRBV10-2|13|TRBJ2-2|NA
TGCGCCAGCAGACAGGGAACGGGCGGGGAGCTGTTTTTT
CASRQGTGGELFF
>NA|TRBV10-1|17|TRBJ1-1|NA
TGCGCCAGCAGTGAGCCCCATGGGGCGGCTCGGAACACTGAAGCTTTCTTT
CASSEPHGAARNTEAFF
>TRBD1|TRBV6-8|13|TRBJ1-1|NA
TGTGCCAGCAGGGACAGGGAGGACACTGAAGCTTTCTTT
CASRDREDTEAFF
>TRBD1|TRBV11-3|16|TRBJ2-1|NA
TGTGCCAGCAGCTTACAGTTGGGGACAGGCGGCAATGAGCAGTTCTTC
CASSLQLGTGGNEQFF
>NA|TRBV6-8|16|TRBJ2-2|once
TGTGCCAGCAGTTTTAAGAGGGGGGCGCACACCGGGGAGCTGTTTTTT
CASSFKRGAHTGELFF
>TRBD2|TRBV14|15|TRBJ2-1|few
TGTGCCAGCAGCCAAGGGACTAGCGGGAGAAATGAGCAGTTCTTC
CASSQGTSGRNEQFF
>NA|TRBV12-2|14|TRBJ1-6|NA
TGTGCCAACCAGGGAGTCGGGAATAATTCACCCCTCCACTTT
CANQGVGNNSPLHF
>TRBD2|TRBV11-3|17|TRBJ2-3|NA
TGTGCCAGCAGCTTAGTGGGTGCGGGGGGGCGGACAGATACGCAGTATTTT
CASSLVGAGGRTDTQYF